This T cell receptor beta chain was sequenced for a study of shared clonotypes between healthy human individuals. Study-wide background: With ages of 18 to 49, the donors were a couple of women and three men.

A word on this clone: Antigen specificity is unknown.

CDR1 is LNHDA, CDR2 SQIVND, per germline (reference sequence). CDR3 size: 14 residues. The V and J ends lost 6 bases and 5 bases respectively, with 16 bases between them. Points from the study as a whole: A handful of donors showed sharing of approximately 5% of naive CD4 clonotypes. The study's rarefaction showed incomplete sorted-subset sequencing despite large depth. Clonotypes not shared had lower generation probabilities than those common to all four donors.

Measured with immunoSEQ multiplex PCR; TCRdb has only the in-frame clones, and not every one. The sample lists 950,000 to 1,200,000 clones; around three quarters were seen once. The gene calls are TRBV19 and TRBJ1-1, with D possibly TRBD1 on 6 matching bases. The sequencing sample was made of memory CD4+ T cells from PBMCs. Subset in this sample: CD45RA-negative fraction. This clonotype was obtained from a man between 18 and 35 years old in good health. Some clones in this sample may be carry-over from other donors' samples. CDR3 loop: CASSPGALGTEAFF. For the CDR3, the DNA is TGTGCCAGTAGCCCAGGGGCGCTTGGAACTGAAGCTTTCTTT.